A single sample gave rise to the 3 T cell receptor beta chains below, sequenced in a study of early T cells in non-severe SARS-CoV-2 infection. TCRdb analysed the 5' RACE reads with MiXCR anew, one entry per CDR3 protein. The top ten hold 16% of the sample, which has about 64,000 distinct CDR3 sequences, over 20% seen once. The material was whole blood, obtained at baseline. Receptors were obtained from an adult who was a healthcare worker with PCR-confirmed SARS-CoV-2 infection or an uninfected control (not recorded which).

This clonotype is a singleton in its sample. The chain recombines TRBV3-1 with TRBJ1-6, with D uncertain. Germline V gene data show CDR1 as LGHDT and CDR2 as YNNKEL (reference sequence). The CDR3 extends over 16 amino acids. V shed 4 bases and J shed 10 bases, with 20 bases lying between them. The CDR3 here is CASSPNWRAGESPLHF. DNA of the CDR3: TGTGCCAGCAGCCCCAACTGGAGGGCTGGTGAATCACCCCTCCACTTT.

The CDR3 DNA reads as TGCGCCAGCAGCCGAGACCTCGGAGGTGCCTACGAGCAGTACTTC. It specifies CASSRDLGGAYEQYF. The rearrangement uses TRBV4-1 and TRBJ2-7; possible D gene TRBD2, 5 bases. Looked up from germline, CDR1 is MGHRA and CDR2 is YSYEKL. The V gene lost 4 bases and the J gene lost 2 bases, with 15 bases spanning the gap. The CDR3 has 15 residues.

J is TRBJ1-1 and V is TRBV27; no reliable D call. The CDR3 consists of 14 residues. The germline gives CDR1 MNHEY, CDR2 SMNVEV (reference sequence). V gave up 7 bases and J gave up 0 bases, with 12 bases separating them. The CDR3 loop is CASKGGSVNTEAFF. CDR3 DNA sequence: TGTGCCAGCAAGGGAGGGTCAGTGAACACTGAAGCTTTCTTT.